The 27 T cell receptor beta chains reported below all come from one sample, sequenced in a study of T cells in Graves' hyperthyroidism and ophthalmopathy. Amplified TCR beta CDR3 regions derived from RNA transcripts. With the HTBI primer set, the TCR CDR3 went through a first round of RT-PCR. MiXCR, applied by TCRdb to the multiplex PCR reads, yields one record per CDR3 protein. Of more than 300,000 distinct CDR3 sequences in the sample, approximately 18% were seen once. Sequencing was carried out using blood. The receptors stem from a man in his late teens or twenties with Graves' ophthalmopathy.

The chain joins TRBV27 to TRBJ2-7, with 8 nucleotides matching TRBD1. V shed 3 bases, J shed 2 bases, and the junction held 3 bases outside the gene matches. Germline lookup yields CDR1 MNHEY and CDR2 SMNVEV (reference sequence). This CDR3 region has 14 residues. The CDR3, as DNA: TGTGCCAGCAGTTTCGGACAGGGACCCTACGAGCAGTACTTC. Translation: CASSFGQGPYEQYF.

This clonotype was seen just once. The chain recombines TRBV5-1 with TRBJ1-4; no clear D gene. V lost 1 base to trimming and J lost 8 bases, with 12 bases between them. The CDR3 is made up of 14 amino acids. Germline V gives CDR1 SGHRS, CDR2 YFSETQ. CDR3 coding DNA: TGCGCCAGCAGCTTGAGTTCGTTGGCGGAAAAACTGTTTTTT. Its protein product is CASSLSSLAEKLFF.

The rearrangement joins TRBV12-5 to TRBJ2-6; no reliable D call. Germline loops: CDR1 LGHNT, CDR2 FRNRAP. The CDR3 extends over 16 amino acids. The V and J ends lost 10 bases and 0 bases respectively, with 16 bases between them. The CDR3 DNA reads TGTGCTACCCTGCTGACTTTAGGCTCTGGGGCCAACGTCCTGACTTTC. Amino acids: CATLLTLGSGANVLTF.

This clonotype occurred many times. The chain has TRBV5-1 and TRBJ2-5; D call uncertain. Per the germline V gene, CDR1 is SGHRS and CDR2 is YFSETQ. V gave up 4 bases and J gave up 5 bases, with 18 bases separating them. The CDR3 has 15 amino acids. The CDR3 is CASSPLGSGGETQYF. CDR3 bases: TGCGCCAGCAGCCCTCTAGGGTCCGGTGGGGAGACCCAGTACTTC.

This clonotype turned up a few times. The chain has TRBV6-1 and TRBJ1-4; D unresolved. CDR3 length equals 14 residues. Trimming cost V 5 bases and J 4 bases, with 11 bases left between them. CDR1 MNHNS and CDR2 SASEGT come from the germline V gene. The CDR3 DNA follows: TGTGCCAGCAGTCCGGGTCTCGGTAATGAAAAACTGTTTTTT. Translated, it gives CASSPGLGNEKLFF.

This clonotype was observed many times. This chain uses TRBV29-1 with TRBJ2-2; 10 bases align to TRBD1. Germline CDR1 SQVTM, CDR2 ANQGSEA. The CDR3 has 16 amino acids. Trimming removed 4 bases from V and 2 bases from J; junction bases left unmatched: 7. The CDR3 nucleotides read TGCAGCGTTGGAAGCTGGGACAGGGGAAACACCGGGGAGCTGTTTTTT. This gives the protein CSVGSWDRGNTGELFF.

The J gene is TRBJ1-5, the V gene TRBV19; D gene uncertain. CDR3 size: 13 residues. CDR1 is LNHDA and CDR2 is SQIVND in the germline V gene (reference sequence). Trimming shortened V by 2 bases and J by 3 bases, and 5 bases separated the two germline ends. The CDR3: CASSITTNQPQHF. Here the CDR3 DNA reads TGTGCCAGTAGTATAACAACCAATCAGCCCCAGCATTTT.

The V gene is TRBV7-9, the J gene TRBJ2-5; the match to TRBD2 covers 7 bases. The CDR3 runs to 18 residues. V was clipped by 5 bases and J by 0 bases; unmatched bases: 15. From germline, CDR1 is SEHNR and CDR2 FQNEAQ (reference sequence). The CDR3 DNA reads TGTGCCAGCAGCGACCGGGGGGTCCCCGGGATGTACCAAGAGACCCAGTACTTC. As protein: CASSDRGVPGMYQETQYF.

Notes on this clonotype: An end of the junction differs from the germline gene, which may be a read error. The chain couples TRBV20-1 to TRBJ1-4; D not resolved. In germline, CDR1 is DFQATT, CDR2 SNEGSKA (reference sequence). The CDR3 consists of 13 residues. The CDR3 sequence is CSAREPKNGKLFF. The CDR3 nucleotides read TGCAGTGCTAGAGAACCTAAGAATGGAAAACTGTTTTTT.

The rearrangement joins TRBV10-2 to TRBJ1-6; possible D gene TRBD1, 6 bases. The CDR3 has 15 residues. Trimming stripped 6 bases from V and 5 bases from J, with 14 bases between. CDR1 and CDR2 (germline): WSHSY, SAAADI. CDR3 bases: TGCGCCAGCAGGGACAGTAGTTATCATAATTCACCCCTCCACTTT. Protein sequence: CASRDSSYHNSPLHF.

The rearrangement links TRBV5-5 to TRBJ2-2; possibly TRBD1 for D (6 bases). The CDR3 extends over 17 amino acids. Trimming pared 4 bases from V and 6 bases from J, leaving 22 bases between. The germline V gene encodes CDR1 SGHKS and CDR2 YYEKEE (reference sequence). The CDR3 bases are TGTGCCAGCAGCCTGGTTAGAGGGGGTATCGTGGCCGGGGAGCTGTTTTTT. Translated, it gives CASSLVRGGIVAGELFF.

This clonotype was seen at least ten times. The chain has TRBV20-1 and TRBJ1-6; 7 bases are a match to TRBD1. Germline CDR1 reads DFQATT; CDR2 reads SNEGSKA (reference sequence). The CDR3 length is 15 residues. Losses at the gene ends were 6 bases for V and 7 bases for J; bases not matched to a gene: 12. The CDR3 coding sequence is TGCAGTGCAAGGACAGGTTCCGCGGAGAATTCACCCCTCCACTTT. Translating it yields CSARTGSAENSPLHF.

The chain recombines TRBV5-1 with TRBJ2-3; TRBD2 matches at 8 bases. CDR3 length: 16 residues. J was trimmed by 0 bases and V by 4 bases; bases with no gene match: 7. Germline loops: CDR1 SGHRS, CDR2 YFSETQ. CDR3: CASSRDGGGSTDTQYF. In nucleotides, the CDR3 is TGCGCCAGCAGCCGGGACGGGGGGGGAAGCACAGATACGCAGTATTTT.

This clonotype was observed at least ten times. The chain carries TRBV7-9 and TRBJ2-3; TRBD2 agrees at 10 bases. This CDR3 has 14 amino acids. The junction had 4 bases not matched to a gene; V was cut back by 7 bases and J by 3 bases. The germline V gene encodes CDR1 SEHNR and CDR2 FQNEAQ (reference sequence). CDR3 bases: TGTGCCAGCACCAAGACTAGCGGGACAGATACGCAGTATTTT. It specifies CASTKTSGTDTQYF.

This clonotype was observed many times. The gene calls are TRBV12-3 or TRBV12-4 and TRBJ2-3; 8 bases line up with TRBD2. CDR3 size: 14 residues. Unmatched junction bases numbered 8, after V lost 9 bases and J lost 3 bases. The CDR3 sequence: CASLFGGGTDTQYF. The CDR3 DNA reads TGTGCCAGTCTATTCGGCGGGGGGACAGATACGCAGTATTTT.

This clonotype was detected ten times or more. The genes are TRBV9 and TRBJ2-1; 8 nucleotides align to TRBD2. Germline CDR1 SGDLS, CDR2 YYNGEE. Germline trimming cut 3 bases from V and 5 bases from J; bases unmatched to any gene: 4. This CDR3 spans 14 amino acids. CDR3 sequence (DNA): TGTGCCAGCAGCGGTACTAGCGGTCACAATGAGCAGTTCTTC. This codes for CASSGTSGHNEQFF.

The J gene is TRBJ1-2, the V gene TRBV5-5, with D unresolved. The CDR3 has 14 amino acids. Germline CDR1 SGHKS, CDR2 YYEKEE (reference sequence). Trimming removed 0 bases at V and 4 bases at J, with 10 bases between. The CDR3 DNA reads TGTGCCAGCAGCTTGGAAAGCCCCCTCTATGGCTACACCTTC. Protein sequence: CASSLESPLYGYTF. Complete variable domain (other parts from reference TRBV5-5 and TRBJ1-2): DAGVTQSPTHLIKTRGQQVTLRCSPISGHKSVSWYQQVLGQGPQFIFQYYEKEERGRGNFPDRFSARQFPNYSSELNVNALLLGDSALYLCASSLESPLYGYTFGSGTRLTVV.

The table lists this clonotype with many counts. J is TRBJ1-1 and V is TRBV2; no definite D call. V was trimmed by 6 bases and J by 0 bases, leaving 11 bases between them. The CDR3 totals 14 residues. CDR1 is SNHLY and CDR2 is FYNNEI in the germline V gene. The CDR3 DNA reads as TGTGCCAGCAGCGCCGGGAACCTGAACACTGAAGCTTTCTTT. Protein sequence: CASSAGNLNTEAFF.

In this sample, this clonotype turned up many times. CDR3 amino acids: CASSVQANTEAFF. The CDR3 bases are TGTGCCAGCAGTGTACAGGCGAACACTGAAGCTTTCTTT. The rearrangement links TRBV2 to TRBJ1-1, with D possibly TRBD1 on 5 matching bases. The CDR3 extends over 13 amino acids. Trimming removed 4 bases at V and 1 base at J, with 7 bases between. CDR1 SNHLY and CDR2 FYNNEI come from the germline V gene.

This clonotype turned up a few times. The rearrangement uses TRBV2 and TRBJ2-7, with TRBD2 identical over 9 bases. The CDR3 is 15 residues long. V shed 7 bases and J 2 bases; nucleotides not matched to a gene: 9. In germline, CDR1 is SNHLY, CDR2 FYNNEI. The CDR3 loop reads CASINGGGETYEQYF. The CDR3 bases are TGTGCCAGCATAAATGGCGGGGGGGAGACCTACGAGCAGTACTTC.

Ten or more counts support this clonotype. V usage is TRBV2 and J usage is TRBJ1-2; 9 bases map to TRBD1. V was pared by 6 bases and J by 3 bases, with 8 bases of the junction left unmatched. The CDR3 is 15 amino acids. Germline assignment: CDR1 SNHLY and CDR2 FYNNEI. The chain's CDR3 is CASSSGTGFYYGYTF. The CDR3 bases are TGTGCCAGCAGCTCTGGGACAGGGTTCTACTATGGCTACACCTTC.

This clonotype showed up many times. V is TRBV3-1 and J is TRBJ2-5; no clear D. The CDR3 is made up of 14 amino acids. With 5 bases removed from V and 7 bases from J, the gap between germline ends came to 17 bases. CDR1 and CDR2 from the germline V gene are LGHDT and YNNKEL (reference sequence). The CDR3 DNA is TGTGCCAGCAGCTCTAACCCCCCTCCGGGGACCCAGTACTTC. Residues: CASSSNPPPGTQYF.

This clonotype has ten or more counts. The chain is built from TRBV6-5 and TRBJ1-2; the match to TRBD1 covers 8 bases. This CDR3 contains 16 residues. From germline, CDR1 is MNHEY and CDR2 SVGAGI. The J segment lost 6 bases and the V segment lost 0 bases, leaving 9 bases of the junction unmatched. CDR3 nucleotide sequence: TGTGCCAGCAGTTACTCGACCTCAGGGGGCGCGCATGGCTACACCTTC. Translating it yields CASSYSTSGGAHGYTF.

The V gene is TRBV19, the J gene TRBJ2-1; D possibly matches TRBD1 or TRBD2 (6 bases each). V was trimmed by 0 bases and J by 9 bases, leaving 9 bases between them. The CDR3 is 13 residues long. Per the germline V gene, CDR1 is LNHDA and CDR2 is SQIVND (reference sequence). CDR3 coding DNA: TGTGCCAGTAGTATAGACAGGGGAGGTGAGCAGTTCTTC. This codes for CASSIDRGGEQFF.

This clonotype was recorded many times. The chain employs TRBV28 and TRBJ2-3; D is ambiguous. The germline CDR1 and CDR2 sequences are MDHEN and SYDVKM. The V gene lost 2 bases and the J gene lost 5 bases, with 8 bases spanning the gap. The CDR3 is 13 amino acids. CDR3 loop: CASSLRSLDTQYF. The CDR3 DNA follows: TGTGCCAGCAGTTTAAGGAGTTTAGATACGCAGTATTTT.

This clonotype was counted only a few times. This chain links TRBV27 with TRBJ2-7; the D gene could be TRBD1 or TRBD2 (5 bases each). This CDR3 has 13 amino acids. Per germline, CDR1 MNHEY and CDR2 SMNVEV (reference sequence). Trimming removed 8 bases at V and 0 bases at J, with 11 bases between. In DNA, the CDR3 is TGTGCCAGCGGCCGGGACCGCTCCTACGAGCAGTACTTC. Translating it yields CASGRDRSYEQYF.

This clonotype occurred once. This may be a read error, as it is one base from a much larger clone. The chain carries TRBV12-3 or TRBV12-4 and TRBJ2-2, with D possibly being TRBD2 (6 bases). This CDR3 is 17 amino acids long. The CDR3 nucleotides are TGTGCCAGCAGCAAAGACAATGGCGGGACTGCCACCGGGGAGCGGTTTTTT. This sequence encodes CASSKDNGGTATGERFF.